This TCR beta chain was documented in a study of OX40 agonist ivuxolimab in advanced cancers. Overall study context: The treatment was a fully human IgG2 OX40 agonist, ivuxolimab. Every 2 weeks, patients received ivuxolimab intravenously, dosed at 0.01 to 10 mg/kg. Study-wide findings and caveats: Near-lowest levels of clonal expansion characterized partial responders at 0.1-3.0 mg/kg. More expanded clones were found, on average, in CD8+ than in CD4+ T cells.

The method was immunoSEQ multiplex PCR; TCRdb's version includes in-frame clones alone and lacks a portion of them. The sample yields about 76,000 clones, over 70% seen once. For this clone: Its antigen is still unknown.

This CDR3 has 11 amino acids. The V end was cut by 4 bases, the J end by 7 bases, with 8 bases between. The germline CDR1 and CDR2 sequences are SGHTS and YDEGEE. The sample consisted of CD4+ or CD8+ T cells sorted from blood, taken in a trial of the OX40 agonist ivuxolimab. The clonotype comes from an adult with an advanced solid tumor such as melanoma, head and neck, liver or kidney cancer. The genes are TRBV5-8 and TRBJ1-2, with D unresolved. The CDR3, as DNA: TGTGCCAGCAGCCTATACGTTGGCTACACCTTC. Protein product: CASSLYVGYTF.